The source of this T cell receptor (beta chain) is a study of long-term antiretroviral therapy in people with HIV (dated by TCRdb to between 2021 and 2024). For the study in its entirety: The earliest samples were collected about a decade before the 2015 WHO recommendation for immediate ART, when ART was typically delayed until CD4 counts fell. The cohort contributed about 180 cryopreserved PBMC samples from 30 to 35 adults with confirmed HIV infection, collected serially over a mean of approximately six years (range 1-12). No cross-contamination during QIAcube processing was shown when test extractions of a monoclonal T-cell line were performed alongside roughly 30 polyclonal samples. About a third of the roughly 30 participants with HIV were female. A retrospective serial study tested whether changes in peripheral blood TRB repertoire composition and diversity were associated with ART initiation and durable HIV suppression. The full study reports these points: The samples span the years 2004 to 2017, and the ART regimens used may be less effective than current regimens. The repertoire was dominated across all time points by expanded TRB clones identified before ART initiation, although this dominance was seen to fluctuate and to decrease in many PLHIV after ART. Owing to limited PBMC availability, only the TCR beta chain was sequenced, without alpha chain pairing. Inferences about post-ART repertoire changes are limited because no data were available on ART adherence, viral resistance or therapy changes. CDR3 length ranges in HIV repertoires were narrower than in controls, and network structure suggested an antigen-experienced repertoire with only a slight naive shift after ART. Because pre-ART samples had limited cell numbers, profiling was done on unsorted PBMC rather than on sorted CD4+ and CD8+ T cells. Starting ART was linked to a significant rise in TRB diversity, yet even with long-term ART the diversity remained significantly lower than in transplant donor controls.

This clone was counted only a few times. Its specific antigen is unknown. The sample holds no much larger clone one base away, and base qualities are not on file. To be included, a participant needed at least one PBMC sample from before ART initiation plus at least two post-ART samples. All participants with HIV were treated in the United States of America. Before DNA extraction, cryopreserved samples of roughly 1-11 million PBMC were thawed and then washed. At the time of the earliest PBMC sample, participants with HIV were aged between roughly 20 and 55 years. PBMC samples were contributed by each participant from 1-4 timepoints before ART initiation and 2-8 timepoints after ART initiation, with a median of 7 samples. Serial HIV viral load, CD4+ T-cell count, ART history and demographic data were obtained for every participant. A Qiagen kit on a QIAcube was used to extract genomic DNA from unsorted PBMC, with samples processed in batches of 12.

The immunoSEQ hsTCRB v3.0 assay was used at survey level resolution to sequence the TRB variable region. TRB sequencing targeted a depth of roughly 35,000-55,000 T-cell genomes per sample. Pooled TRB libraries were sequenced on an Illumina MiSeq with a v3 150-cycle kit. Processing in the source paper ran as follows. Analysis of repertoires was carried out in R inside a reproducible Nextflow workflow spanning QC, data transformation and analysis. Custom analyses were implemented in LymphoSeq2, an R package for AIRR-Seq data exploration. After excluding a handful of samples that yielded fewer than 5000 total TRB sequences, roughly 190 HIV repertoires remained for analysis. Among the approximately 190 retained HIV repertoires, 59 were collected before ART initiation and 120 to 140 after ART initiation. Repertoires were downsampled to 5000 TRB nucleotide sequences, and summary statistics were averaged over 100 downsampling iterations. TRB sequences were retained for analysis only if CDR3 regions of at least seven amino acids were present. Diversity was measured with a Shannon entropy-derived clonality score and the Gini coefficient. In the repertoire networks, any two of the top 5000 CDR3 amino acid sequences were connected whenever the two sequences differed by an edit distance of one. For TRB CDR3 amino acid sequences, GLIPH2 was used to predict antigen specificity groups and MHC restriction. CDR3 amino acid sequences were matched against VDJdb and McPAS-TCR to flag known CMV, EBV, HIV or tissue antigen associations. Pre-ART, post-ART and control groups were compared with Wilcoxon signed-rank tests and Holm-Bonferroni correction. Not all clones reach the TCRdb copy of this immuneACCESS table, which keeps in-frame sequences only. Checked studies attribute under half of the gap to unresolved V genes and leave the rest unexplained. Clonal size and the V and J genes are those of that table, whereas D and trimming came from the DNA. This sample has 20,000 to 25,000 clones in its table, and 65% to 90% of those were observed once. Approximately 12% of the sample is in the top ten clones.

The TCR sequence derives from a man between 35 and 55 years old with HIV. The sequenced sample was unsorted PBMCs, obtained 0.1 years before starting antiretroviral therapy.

DNA sequence: TGCGCCAGCAGCTCGCAGACGTGGATCCAAGAGACCCAGTACTTC. Translated, it gives CASSSQTWIQETQYF. The chain employs TRBV5-1 and TRBJ2-5; there is no confident call for the D gene. The CDR3 holds 15 amino acids from the cysteine to the phenylalanine. Only the CDR3 DNA is retained, 45 bases long and in frame from the first base. V is cut by 3 bases and J by 1 base, and the space between the germline ends is 13 bases. In the germline V gene, CDR1 corresponds to SGHRS and CDR2 to YFSETQ.